Presented here are 16 T cell receptor beta chains from one specimen sequenced in a study of blood T cells in healthy people across ages (dated by TCRdb to the mid-2010s). Library generation was performed with 5' RACE. The data were produced on an Illumina HiSeq 2500. A second about 7 to 12 cycle PCR used a sample-barcoded 5' primer and a J-beta primer mix. TCRdb cleaned the public reads at Q25 with fastp, built clones with MiXCR and kept in-frame beta chains. All rows with the same CDR3 protein become a single entry with the most common DNA and genes. The sample has hundreds of thousands of distinct CDR3 sequences on record, about 36% of them singletons. 10% to 15% of the sample goes to the ten largest clones. Sample: blood. The receptors come from a man aged 18 to 35 in good health.

This clonotype was detected a few times. The chain links TRBV6-2 or TRBV6-3 to TRBJ2-1, with TRBD1 identical over 12 bases. This CDR3 is 14 amino acids long. Trimming cost V 5 bases and J 9 bases; bases outside gene matches: 5. The V gene's germline CDR1 is MNHEY and CDR2 SVGEGT. The CDR3 is CASSHPGQGAEQFF. The CDR3 DNA is TGTGCCAGCAGTCATCCGGGACAGGGGGCTGAGCAGTTCTTC.

Regarding this clonotype: A much bigger clone sits one base away, suggesting this may be a read error. The genes are TRBV7-2 and TRBJ2-3, with D hard to call. Germline V CDR1 and CDR2: SGHTA, FQGNSA. The CDR3 loop spans 16 amino acids. V lost 5 bases to trimming and J lost 7 bases, with 22 bases between them. The CDR3 nucleotides read TGTGCCAGCAGCGTTAACCAGGCGTCGGTGGGAAATACGCAGTATTTT. Translated: CASSVNQASVGNTQYF.

The chain's CDR3 is CASSQEQGNSYEQYF. The CDR3 DNA sequence: TGTGCCAGCAGCCAAGAGCAGGGTAACTCCTACGAGCAGTACTTC. The chain combines TRBV4-2 with TRBJ2-7; D possibly corresponds to TRBD1 (5 bases). This CDR3 comprises 15 residues. Germline CDR1 reads LGHNA; CDR2 reads YNFKEQ. The V gene lost 0 bases and the J gene lost 0 bases, with 9 bases spanning the gap.

This clonotype was seen many times. V and J are TRBV20-1 and TRBJ2-7, with TRBD2 matching 11 bases. The CDR3 length is 15 residues. J lost 1 base, V lost 0 bases, and 2 bases had no gene match. Germline-derived CDR1 and CDR2 are DFQATT and SNEGSKA (reference sequence). The CDR3 bases are TGCAGTGCTAGAGAAGGGACTAGCGGTTCCTACGAGCAGTACTTC. This gives the protein CSAREGTSGSYEQYF.

The chain recombines TRBV28 with TRBJ1-1, with D perhaps matching TRBD1 (6 bases). V was trimmed by 5 bases and J by 5 bases, leaving 15 bases between them. Germline V lookup: CDR1 MDHEN, CDR2 SYDVKM. This CDR3 has 14 amino acids. CDR3 protein: CASSVQGGGTEAFF. In DNA, the CDR3 is TGTGCCAGCAGTGTACAGGGAGGGGGGACTGAAGCTTTCTTT.

This clonotype was detected ten times or more. This sequence joins TRBV7-9 and TRBJ2-7; D remains unclear. Germline CDR1 reads SEHNR; CDR2 reads FQNEAQ (reference sequence). The CDR3 sequence is 12 residues long. V dropped 1 base and J dropped 5 bases, with 6 bases sitting between them. The CDR3 is CASSLVGNEQYF. In DNA, the CDR3 is TGTGCCAGCAGCTTAGTGGGGAACGAGCAGTACTTC.

This clonotype was counted between two and nine times. The chain is built from TRBV12-3 or TRBV12-4 and TRBJ1-2; D is possibly TRBD1 (6 bases). The CDR3 spans 13 residues. Trimming took off 7 bases at V and 7 bases at J, with 16 bases between the two ends. The CDR3 DNA follows: TGTGCCAGCACCCCCCCAGGGGCGAGTGGCTACACCTTC. Protein product: CASTPPGASGYTF.

The V gene is TRBV29-1, the J gene TRBJ2-3, with D maybe TRBD2 (5 bases). Germline values: CDR1 SQVTM, CDR2 ANQGSEA. V was shortened by 6 bases and J by 4 bases, with 17 bases between the two germline ends. The CDR3 extends over 14 amino acids. The CDR3 DNA is TGCAGCGTGAACGGGATTGGATCCTCAGATACGCAGTATTTT. Residues: CSVNGIGSSDTQYF.

The chain couples TRBV12-3 or TRBV12-4 to TRBJ2-6, with TRBD1 matching 8 bases. This CDR3 comprises 20 residues. V was pared by 2 bases and J by 1 base, with 13 bases of the junction left unmatched. The CDR3 here is CASSLWQGADVLSGANVLTF. The CDR3 DNA reads TGTGCCAGCAGTTTATGGCAGGGGGCAGACGTGTTGTCTGGGGCCAACGTCCTGACTTTC.

The rearrangement links TRBV6-2 or TRBV6-3 to TRBJ1-2; D uncertain. The CDR3 has 12 amino acids. Trimming shortened V by 2 bases and J by 8 bases, and 9 bases separated the two germline ends. Germline V CDR1 and CDR2: MNHEY, SVGEGT. The CDR3 protein is CASSYLGGGYTF. DNA for the CDR3: TGTGCCAGCAGTTACCTGGGCGGCGGCTACACCTTC.

V is TRBV29-1 and J is TRBJ1-6; D is unclear. The V end was cut by 3 bases, the J end by 5 bases, with 14 bases between. The CDR3 has 15 residues. Germline V CDR1 and CDR2: SQVTM, ANQGSEA. This CDR3 is CSVDRLTQDNSPLHF. The CDR3 DNA sequence: TGCAGCGTTGATCGCCTGACCCAGGATAATTCACCCCTCCACTTT. Combining the CDR3 with reference TRBV29-1 and TRBJ1-6 gives the whole variable domain SAVISQKPSRDICQRGTSLTIQCQVDSQVTMMFWYRQQPGQSLTLIATANQGSEATYESGFVIDKFPISRPNLTFSTLTVSNMSPEDSSIYLCSVDRLTQDNSPLHFGNGTRLTVT.

In this sample, this clonotype turned up once. The chain carries TRBV12-3 or TRBV12-4 and TRBJ1-5, with 8 bases aligning to TRBD1. The CDR3 consists of 14 residues. With 7 bases clipped from V and 3 bases from J, the junction kept 5 bases outside the gene matches. CDR3 amino acids: CASKPGQVNQPQHF. The DNA of the CDR3 is TGTGCCAGCAAGCCGGGACAGGTCAATCAGCCCCAGCATTTT.

As concerns this clonotype: At one of its ends the junction is not consistent with the germline gene, which may arise from a read error. The CDR3 sequence: CARSLDGGRGGYTF. CDR3 bases: TGTGCCCGCAGCTTAGATGGCGGGAGAGGTGGCTACACCTTC. The V and J genes are TRBV7-2 and TRBJ1-2; D not certain. Germline V lookup: CDR1 SGHTA, CDR2 FQGNSA. The length of the CDR3 is 14 residues.

In this sample, this clonotype turned up many times. The chain couples TRBV5-1 to TRBJ2-1; TRBD1 agrees at 9 bases. CDR1 and CDR2 from the germline V gene are SGHRS and YFSETQ. J was trimmed by 7 bases and V by 1 base; bases with no gene match: 6. The CDR3 extends over 15 amino acids. The DNA of the CDR3 is TGCGCCAGCAGCTTGACTGTGACAGGGGGGAATGAGCAGTTCTTC. It yields the protein CASSLTVTGGNEQFF.

This clonotype has only a few counts. The chain recombines TRBV2 with TRBJ2-2; 7 bases align to TRBD1. The J segment lost 0 bases and the V segment lost 4 bases, leaving 2 bases of the junction unmatched. Germline CDR1 and CDR2: SNHLY and FYNNEI. The CDR3 extends over 15 amino acids. The CDR3 loop is CASSAQGANTGELFF. The CDR3 bases are TGTGCCAGCAGTGCTCAGGGGGCGAACACCGGGGAGCTGTTTTTT.

The chain recombines TRBV12-3 or TRBV12-4 with TRBJ1-4; the match to TRBD1 covers 7 bases. J gave up 5 bases and V 4 bases, and 4 bases lay outside the gene matches. The CDR3 totals 14 residues. The CDR3 spells CASSWGQKNEKLFF. CDR3 DNA sequence: TGTGCCAGCAGTTGGGGACAGAAAAATGAAAAACTGTTTTTT.